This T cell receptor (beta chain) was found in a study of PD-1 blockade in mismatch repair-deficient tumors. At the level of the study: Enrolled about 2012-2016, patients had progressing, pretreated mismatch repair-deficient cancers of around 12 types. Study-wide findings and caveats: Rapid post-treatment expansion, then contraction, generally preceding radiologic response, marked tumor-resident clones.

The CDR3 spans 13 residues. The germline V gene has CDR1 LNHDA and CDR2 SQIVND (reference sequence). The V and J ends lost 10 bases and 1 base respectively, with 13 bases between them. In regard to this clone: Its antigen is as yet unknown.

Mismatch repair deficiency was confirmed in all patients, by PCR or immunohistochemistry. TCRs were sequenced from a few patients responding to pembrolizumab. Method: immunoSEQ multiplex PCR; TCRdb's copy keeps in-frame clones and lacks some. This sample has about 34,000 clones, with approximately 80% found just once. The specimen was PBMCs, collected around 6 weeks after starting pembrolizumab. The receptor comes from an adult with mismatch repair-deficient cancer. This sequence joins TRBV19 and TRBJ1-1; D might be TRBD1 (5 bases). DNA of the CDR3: TGTGCCACCTCGACAGAGGCGAACACTGAAGCTTTCTTT. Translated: CATSTEANTEAFF.